This TCR beta chain appears in the sequencing data of a study of T cells after yellow fever vaccination. A remark on this clonotype: Its antigen is currently unknown.

This CDR3 spans 14 amino acids. The V end lost 6 bases, the J end lost 5 bases, and 14 bases lay between the germline ends. CDR1 is SGHRS, CDR2 YFSETQ, per germline. Findings and limits, study-wide: One caveat is that FACS-sorted repertoires could contain abundant clonotypes contaminating from the bulk population. On re-exposure, the response was weaker but peaked faster, at day 5 versus 15.

The 5'RACE template-switching step produced TCR cDNA and added a universal primer site and UMIs. A single record per CDR3 protein comes from TCRdb applying MiXCR to the 5' RACE reads. The table shows 250,000 to 400,000 distinct CDR3 sequences, with roughly 3.9% occurring only once. This TCR derives from a young man who received the YFV17D yellow fever vaccine. This chain connects TRBV5-1 to TRBJ2-2; weak D call: TRBD1 (6 bases). Sample: PBMCs, taken 5 days after the yellow fever booster vaccination. The CDR3 coding sequence is TGCGCCAGCAACAGGGATTCGGGTACCGGGGAGCTGTTTTTT. Its protein is CASNRDSGTGELFF.